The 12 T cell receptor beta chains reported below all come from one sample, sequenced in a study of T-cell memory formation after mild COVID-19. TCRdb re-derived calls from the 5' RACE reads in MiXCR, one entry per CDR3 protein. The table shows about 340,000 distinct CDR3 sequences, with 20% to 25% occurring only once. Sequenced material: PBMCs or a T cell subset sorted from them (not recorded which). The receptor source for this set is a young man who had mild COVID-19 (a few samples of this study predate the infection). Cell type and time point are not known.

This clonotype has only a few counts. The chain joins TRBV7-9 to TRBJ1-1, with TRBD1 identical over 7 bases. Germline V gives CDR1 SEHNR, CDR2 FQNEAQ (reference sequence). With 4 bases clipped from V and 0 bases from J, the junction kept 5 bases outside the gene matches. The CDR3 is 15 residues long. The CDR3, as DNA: TGTGCCAGCAGCTCCGAGACAGGGATGAACACTGAAGCTTTCTTT. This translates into CASSSETGMNTEAFF.

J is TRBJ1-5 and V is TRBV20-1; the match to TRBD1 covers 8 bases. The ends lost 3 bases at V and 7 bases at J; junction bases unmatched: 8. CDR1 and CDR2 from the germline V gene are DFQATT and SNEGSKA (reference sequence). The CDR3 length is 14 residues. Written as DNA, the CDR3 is TGCAGTGCTAGCCACTCGACAGGGGTCCAGCCCCAGCATTTT. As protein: CSASHSTGVQPQHF.

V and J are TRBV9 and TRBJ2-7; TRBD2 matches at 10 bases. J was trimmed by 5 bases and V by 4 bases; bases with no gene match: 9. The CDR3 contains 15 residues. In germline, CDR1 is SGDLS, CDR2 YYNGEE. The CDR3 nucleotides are TGTGCCAGCAGCCCTGGGGGACTAGCGATGAACGAGCAGTACTTC. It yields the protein CASSPGGLAMNEQYF. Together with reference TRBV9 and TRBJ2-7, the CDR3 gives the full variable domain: DSGVTQTPKHLITATGQRVTLRCSPRSGDLSVYWYQQSLDQGLQFLIQYYNGEERAKGNILERFSAQQFPDLHSELNLSSLELGDSALYFCASSPGGLAMNEQYFGPGTRLTVT.

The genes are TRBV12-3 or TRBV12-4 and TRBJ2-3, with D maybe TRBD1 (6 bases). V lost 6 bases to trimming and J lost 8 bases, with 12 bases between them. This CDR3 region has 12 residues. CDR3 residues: CASRGASGTQYF. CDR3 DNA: TGTGCCAGCAGGGGGGCCTCGGGTACGCAGTATTTT.

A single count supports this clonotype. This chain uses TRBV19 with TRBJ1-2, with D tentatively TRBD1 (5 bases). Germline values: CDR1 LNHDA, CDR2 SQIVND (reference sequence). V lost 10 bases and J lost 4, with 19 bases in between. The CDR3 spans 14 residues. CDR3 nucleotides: TGTGCCACTACGGACACATCTACCCTCTATGGCTACACCTTC. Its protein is CATTDTSTLYGYTF. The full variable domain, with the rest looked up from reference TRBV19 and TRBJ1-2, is DGGITQSPKYLFRKEGQNVTLSCEQNLNHDAMYWYRQDPGQGLRLIYYSQIVNDFQKGDIAEGYSVSREKKESFPLTVTSAQKNPTAFYLCATTDTSTLYGYTFGSGTRLTVV.

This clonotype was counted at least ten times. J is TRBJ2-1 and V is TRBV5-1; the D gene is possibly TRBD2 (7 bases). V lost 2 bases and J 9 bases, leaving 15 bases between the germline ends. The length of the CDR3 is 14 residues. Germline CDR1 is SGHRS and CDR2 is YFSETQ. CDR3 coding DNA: TGCGCCAGCAGCTTACAGGGAGGGGGTCTTGAGCAGTTCTTC. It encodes CASSLQGGGLEQFF.

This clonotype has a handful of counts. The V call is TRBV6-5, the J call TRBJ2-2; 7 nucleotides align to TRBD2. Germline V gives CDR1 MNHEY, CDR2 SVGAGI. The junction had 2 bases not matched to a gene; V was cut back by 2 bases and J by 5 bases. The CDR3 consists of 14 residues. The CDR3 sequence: CASSYDGGTGELFF. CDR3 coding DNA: TGTGCCAGCAGTTACGACGGGGGGACCGGGGAGCTGTTTTTT.

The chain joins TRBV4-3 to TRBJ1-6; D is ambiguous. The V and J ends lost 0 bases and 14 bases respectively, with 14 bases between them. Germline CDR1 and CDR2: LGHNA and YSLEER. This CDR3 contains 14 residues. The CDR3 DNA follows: TGCGCCAGCAGCCAAGATCGAAAGGGTCCATCCCTCCACTTT. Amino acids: CASSQDRKGPSLHF.

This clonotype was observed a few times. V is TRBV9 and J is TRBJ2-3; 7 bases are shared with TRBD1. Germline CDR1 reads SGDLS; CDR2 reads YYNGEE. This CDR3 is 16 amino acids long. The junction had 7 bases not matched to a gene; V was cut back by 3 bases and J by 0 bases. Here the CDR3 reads CASSEGAWRSTDTQYF. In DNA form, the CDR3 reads TGTGCCAGCAGCGAGGGGGCTTGGCGGAGCACAGATACGCAGTATTTT.

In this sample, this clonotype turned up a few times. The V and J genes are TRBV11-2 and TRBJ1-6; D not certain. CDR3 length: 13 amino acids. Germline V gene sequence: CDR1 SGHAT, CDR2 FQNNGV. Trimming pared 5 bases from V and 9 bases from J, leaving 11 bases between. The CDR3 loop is CASSQGMGSPLHF. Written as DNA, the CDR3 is TGTGCCAGCAGCCAAGGGATGGGTTCACCCCTCCACTTT.

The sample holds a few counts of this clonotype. The CDR3 bases are TGCGCCAGCAGCCAATCCCTCGGGAGGGGGAGGCCACCCCTCCACTTT. Its protein product is CASSQSLGRGRPPLHF. This chain links TRBV4-3 with TRBJ1-6, with D possibly TRBD1 on 6 matching bases. Germline CDR1 LGHNA, CDR2 YSLEER. The CDR3 consists of 16 residues. V was pared by 2 bases and J by 11 bases, with 19 bases between.

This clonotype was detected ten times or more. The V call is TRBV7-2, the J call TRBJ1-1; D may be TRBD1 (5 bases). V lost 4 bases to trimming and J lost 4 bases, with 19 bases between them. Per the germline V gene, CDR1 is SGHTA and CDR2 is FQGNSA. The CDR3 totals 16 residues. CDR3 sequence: CASSYDGRGSGTEAFF. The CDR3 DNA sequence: TGTGCCAGCAGCTATGACGGACGGGGGAGCGGCACTGAAGCTTTCTTT.